This T cell receptor beta chain was documented in a study of T-cell memory formation after mild COVID-19. Whole-study context: TCR clusters mostly belonged to single donors. Study observations and caveats: Cross-reactive memory appears to have joined, as suggested by some responding clones showing up in pre-infection memory.

A remark on this clonotype: The antigen is unknown.

Trimming stripped 4 bases from V and 4 bases from J, with 11 bases between. Germline loops: CDR1 MGHRA, CDR2 YSYEKL. The CDR3 length is 14 residues. MiXCR was run by TCRdb on the 5' RACE reads, yielding one entry per CDR3 protein. This table has nearly 110,000 distinct CDR3 sequences, 13% to 15% appearing once. Sequencing input: PBMCs or a T cell subset sorted from them (not recorded which). J is TRBJ1-3 and V is TRBV4-1, with no clear D. This clonotype was sampled from a man between 18 and 29 years old who had mild COVID-19 (a few samples of this study predate the infection). Cell type and time point are not known. The DNA for the CDR3 is TGCGCCAGCAGCCCGAGCGCAGAGGGAAACACCATATATTTT. Translation gives CASSPSAEGNTIYF.